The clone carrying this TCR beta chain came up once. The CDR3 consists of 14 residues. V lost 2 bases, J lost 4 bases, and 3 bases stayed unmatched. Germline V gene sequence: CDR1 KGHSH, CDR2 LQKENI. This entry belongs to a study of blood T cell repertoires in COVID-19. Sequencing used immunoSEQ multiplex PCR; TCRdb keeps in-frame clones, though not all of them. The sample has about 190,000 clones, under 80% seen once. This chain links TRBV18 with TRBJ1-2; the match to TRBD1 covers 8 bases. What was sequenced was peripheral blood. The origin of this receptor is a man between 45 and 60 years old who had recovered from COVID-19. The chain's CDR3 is CASSPDRGRYGYTF. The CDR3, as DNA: TGTGCCAGCTCACCAGACAGGGGACGCTATGGCTACACCTTC. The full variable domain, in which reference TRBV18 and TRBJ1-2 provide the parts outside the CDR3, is NAGVMQNPRHLVRRRGQEARLRCSPMKGHSHVYWYRQLPEEGLKFMVYLQKENIIDESGMPKERFSAEFPKEGPSILRIQQVVRGDSAAYFCASSPDRGRYGYTFGSGTRLTVV.